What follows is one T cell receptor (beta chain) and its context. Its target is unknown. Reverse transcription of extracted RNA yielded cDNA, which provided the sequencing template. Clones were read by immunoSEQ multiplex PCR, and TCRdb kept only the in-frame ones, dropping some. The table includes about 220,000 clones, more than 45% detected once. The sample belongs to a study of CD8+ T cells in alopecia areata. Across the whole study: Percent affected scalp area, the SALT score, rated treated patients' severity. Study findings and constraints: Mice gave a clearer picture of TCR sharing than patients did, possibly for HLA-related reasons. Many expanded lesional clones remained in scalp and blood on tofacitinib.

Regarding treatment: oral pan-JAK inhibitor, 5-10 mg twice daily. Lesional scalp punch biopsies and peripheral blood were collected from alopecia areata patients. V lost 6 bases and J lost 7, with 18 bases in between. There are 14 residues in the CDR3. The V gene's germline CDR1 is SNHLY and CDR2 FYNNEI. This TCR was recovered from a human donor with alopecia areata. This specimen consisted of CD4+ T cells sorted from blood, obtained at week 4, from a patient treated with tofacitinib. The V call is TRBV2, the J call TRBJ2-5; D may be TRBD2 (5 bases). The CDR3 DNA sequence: TGTGCCAGCAGGGGTACCTTACGGGGAACGACCCAGTACTTC. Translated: CASRGTLRGTTQYF.